This TCR beta chain was sequenced during a study of shared clonotypes between healthy human individuals. Study findings and constraints: Clonotype sharing across four donors was observed for around 4.8% of naive CD4 clonotypes.

Original processing methods: Junction-only sequences without quality scores were provided by ImmunoSEQ, so filtering was different. Using immunoSEQ multiplex PCR, the repertoire was profiled, and TCRdb retains in-frame clones only, with some absent. Clonal size and the V and J genes are those of that table, whereas D and trimming came from the DNA. The table shows about 1.5 million clones, with approximately 98% occurring only once. Study donors comprised healthy, HIV-negative adults devoid of recent acute infection or vaccination. On this clone: Its antigen is still unknown.

Sample: naive CD4+ T cells sorted from blood. Subset described: CD45RA+ positively selected. The clonotype originates from a man in his thirties or forties in good health.

CDR3 sequence: CASRYSGGSDEKLFF. DNA of the CDR3: TGTGCCAGCAGGTATTCAGGGGGCTCGGATGAAAAACTGTTTTTT. J is TRBJ1-4 and V is TRBV6-5, with TRBD1 matching 8 bases. V gave up 6 bases and J gave up 6 bases; unmatched junction bases: 9. Germline lookup yields CDR1 MNHEY and CDR2 SVGAGI. The CDR3 is 15 residues long.